This T cell receptor beta chain was sequenced in a study of tissue T cells after allogeneic stem cell transplantation. About the research overall: Of the grafts for graft-versus-host disease patients, four were unmodified and three CD34-selected. Every graft-versus-host disease patient had gastrointestinal disease and got several lines of graft-versus-host disease therapy. Where cell numbers permitted, CD3+ T cells were sorted from preserved blood and marrow.

The assay was immunoSEQ multiplex PCR, and TCRdb's table has in-frame clones only and misses some. The repertoire consists of around 24,000 clones, with about 89% occurring once and the leading ten covering 1.5% to 2%. Germline CDR1 is SGHTS and CDR2 is YDEGEE. The CDR3 has 17 residues. Unmatched junction bases numbered 9, after V lost 0 bases and J lost 3 bases. The source was blood, collected before transplantation. The sequence came from a male donor aged 60 or over who later had graft-versus-host disease after an allogeneic stem cell transplant. The V gene is TRBV5-8, the J gene TRBJ2-1; 7 bases match TRBD1. DNA for the CDR3: TGTGCCAGCAGCTTGGTTCTGGGCGACAGGGTCTACAATGAGCAGTTCTTC. It translates to CASSLVLGDRVYNEQFF.